This T cell receptor beta chain was sequenced for a study of vaccination and CD4 T cells after COVID-19. Only a few counts were recorded for this clonotype. Its specificity is not known. Once obtained from cultured CD4+ T cells, the DNA was sequenced using the Oncomine TCR Beta short-read assay. TCRdb used MiXCR to reprocess the PCR reads, holding one entry per CDR3 protein. The sample contains 20,000 to 30,000 distinct CDR3 sequences, roughly 64% of which appear only once. Treatment here: approximately 11-day PBMC culture with coronavirus spike peptide pools or control peptides (ViraFEST assay). ViraFEST used peptide pools to expand antigen-specific T cells before TCR sequencing. Sequencing was carried out using CD4+ T cells from blood, cultured in vitro. The source is a human donor who had recovered from COVID-19.

CDR3 region: CSAPAANYGYTF. Here the CDR3 DNA reads TGCAGTGCTCCCGCCGCTAACTATGGCTACACCTTC. The chain combines TRBV20-1 with TRBJ1-2; D is unclear. The germline V gene encodes CDR1 DFQATT and CDR2 SNEGSKA (reference sequence). V shed 5 bases and J shed 0 bases, with 7 bases lying between them. CDR3 size: 12 residues.